This T cell receptor (beta chain) was retrieved from a study of blood T cell repertoires in COVID-19. Study in general: Donors in the United States, Italy and Spain gave samples during acute or convalescent COVID-19. T cells, B-cell-depleted T cells, or PBMCs supplied cDNA or gDNA.

Per the authors' pipeline: Cell counts per sample came from amplifying reference gene primers. Using immunoSEQ multiplex PCR, the repertoire was profiled, and TCRdb retains in-frame clones only, with some absent. The DNA gave D and trimming, while V, J and clone size come from that table. The table records 130,000 or so clones, approximately 90% of them present only once. The CDR3 is 13 residues long. Germline V gene data show CDR1 as SEHNR and CDR2 as FQNEAQ (reference sequence). V lost 6 bases and J 5 bases, leaving 14 bases between the germline ends. It was during active infection that Seattle patients were enrolled and then longitudinally followed.

The sample taken for sequencing was peripheral blood. This TCR derives from a human donor with COVID-19, enrolled during active disease. The donor label of this sample is uncertain. The rearrangement joins TRBV7-9 to TRBJ2-7; perhaps TRBD2 as D (7 bases). As DNA, the CDR3 is TGTGCCAGCAGGAGGGAGGGGGGCGACGAGCAGTACTTC. Amino acids: CASRREGGDEQYF.